Sequencing of this TCR beta chain was carried out in a study of regulatory T cells in long-lasting Graves disease. Study-level background: Prior antithyroid drug treatment in newly diagnosed Graves' patients lasted under 3 months. Study results and caveats: Patients with persistent disease shared fewer than 3,500 public clonotypes, outpacing the 966 shared by new patients.

Specified time point: newly diagnosed GD, antithyroid drugs for less than 3 months. Extracted RNA from PBMCs served as the source of the TCR library. CDR1 SGHDN and CDR2 FVKESK come from the germline V gene. V shed 1 base and J shed 2 bases, with 14 bases lying between them. The CDR3 is made up of 16 amino acids. Note on this clonotype: The antigen is undetermined.

Arm-PCR of CDR3 regions and iRepertoire HTBI primers were used to build TCR beta libraries. TCRdb processed the multiplex PCR reads anew with MiXCR; each CDR3 protein has one entry. The sample includes about 540,000 distinct CDR3 sequences, approximately 13% of them seen just once. These records were also assigned to another study, of T cells in Graves' hyperthyroidism and ophthalmopathy.

This clonotype was sampled from a man aged 30-40 years with Graves disease. The chain combines TRBV14 with TRBJ2-5; D unresolved. The specimen comprised peripheral blood mononuclear cells (PBMCs), sampled at new diagnosis, from a patient treated with antithyroid drugs. CDR3 in amino acids: CASSQARGLPQETQYF. In DNA form, the CDR3 reads TGTGCCAGCAGCCAAGCCCGTGGGCTACCTCAAGAGACCCAGTACTTC. The complete variable domain, with remaining parts taken from reference TRBV14 and TRBJ2-5, reads EAGVTQFPSHSVIEKGQTVTLRCDPISGHDNLYWYRRVMGKEIKFLLHFVKESKQDESGMPNNRFLAERTGGTYSTLKVQPAELEDSGVYFCASSQARGLPQETQYFGPGTRLLVL.